The 29 T cell receptor beta chains given below trace back to one sample, sequenced in a study of blood T cell repertoires in COVID-19. Only in-frame clones appear in the TCRdb table, and some are missing; sequencing was by immunoSEQ multiplex PCR. The sample lists 200,000 to 250,000 clones; about 84% were seen once. The sample taken for sequencing was peripheral blood. Every receptor here comes from a human donor in a cohort sampled during active COVID-19.

V and J are TRBV7-9 and TRBJ1-4; 7 positions agree with TRBD1. CDR1 and CDR2 from the germline V gene are SEHNR and FQNEAQ (reference sequence). The ends lost 5 bases at V and 3 bases at J; junction bases unmatched: 6. The CDR3 extends over 15 amino acids. The CDR3 protein is CASSLHRGANEKLFF. Here the CDR3 DNA reads TGTGCCAGCAGCCTCCACAGGGGAGCTAATGAAAAACTGTTTTTT.

The rearrangement uses TRBV18 and TRBJ1-2, with 9 bases fitting TRBD1. This CDR3 region has 16 residues. Per the germline V gene, CDR1 is KGHSH and CDR2 is LQKENI. Trimming took 4 bases from V and 4 from J; bases not matched to a gene: 10. This chain's CDR3 is CASSQAPGQGVYGYTF. As DNA, the CDR3 is TGTGCCAGCTCACAGGCGCCGGGACAGGGCGTCTATGGCTACACCTTC.

The chain carries TRBV6-5 and TRBJ2-7; 8 bases are shared with TRBD1. From germline, CDR1 is MNHEY and CDR2 SVGAGI. V was clipped by 0 bases and J by 5 bases; unmatched bases: 3. CDR3 size: 14 residues. The CDR3 DNA reads TGTGCCAGCAGTTACTCCAGGGGGCGCGACGAGCAGTACTTC. Protein sequence: CASSYSRGRDEQYF.

The chain carries TRBV5-1 and TRBJ2-5; tentatively, D is TRBD2 (6 bases). Trimming removed 3 bases at V and 5 bases at J, with 11 bases between. CDR1 SGHRS and CDR2 YFSETQ come from the germline V gene. The CDR3 totals 13 residues. CDR3 sequence reads: CASSWRGGETQYF. The CDR3 DNA is TGCGCCAGCAGCTGGAGAGGAGGGGAGACCCAGTACTTC.

This chain uses TRBV6-5 with TRBJ2-7; 8 bases align to TRBD2. The CDR3 sequence is 15 residues long. Germline CDR1 MNHEY, CDR2 SVGAGI. The V and J ends lost 5 bases and 4 bases, in that order; junction bases with no gene match: 10. CDR3 nucleotides: TGTGCCAGCAGTCCCCCCGGGAGGGGAGGGTACGAGCAGTACTTC. This gives the protein CASSPPGRGGYEQYF.

The rearrangement links TRBV12-3 or TRBV12-4 to TRBJ1-1; D is possibly TRBD1 (5 bases). The CDR3 loop spans 12 amino acids. Trimming shortened V by 5 bases and J by 6 bases, and 10 bases separated the two germline ends. The CDR3 region is CASSPQGAEAFF. The CDR3 DNA is TGTGCCAGCAGTCCTCAGGGCGCTGAAGCTTTCTTT.

This chain joins TRBV5-8 and TRBJ2-3, with 9 nucleotides matching TRBD1. The CDR3 is 15 residues long. Losses at the gene ends were 2 bases for V and 4 bases for J; bases not matched to a gene: 5. Germline V lookup: CDR1 SGHTS, CDR2 YDEGEE. CDR3 DNA: TGTGCCAGCAGCTTAGGGACAGGGCATGCAGATACGCAGTATTTT. The encoded protein is CASSLGTGHADTQYF.

J is TRBJ2-7 and V is TRBV7-9, with a tentative D call TRBD1 (7 bases). V gave up 1 base and J gave up 3 bases, with 19 bases separating them. Germline CDR1 SEHNR, CDR2 FQNEAQ (reference sequence). The CDR3 contains 17 residues. The CDR3 region has the DNA TGTGCCAGCAGCTTAGGTCTACCAGGGGGGCGAAACTACGAGCAGTACTTC. Amino acid sequence: CASSLGLPGGRNYEQYF.

The V call is TRBV7-2, the J call TRBJ1-2; weak D call: TRBD1 (5 bases). The CDR3 contains 13 residues. Trimming cost V 5 bases and J 7 bases, with 14 bases left between them. CDR1 and CDR2 from the germline V gene are SGHTA and FQGNSA. The CDR3 DNA reads as TGTGCCAGCAGCGCCCTTCTGGGGGGTGGCTACACCTTC. This gives the protein CASSALLGGGYTF.

This clone was recorded at least ten times. The chain's CDR3 is CASSIVPGQGKETQYF. CDR3 coding DNA: TGTGCCAGTAGTATAGTCCCGGGACAGGGGAAAGAGACCCAGTACTTC. The chain uses TRBV19 and TRBJ2-5, with 10 bases fitting TRBD1. The trim removed 1 base at V and 3 bases at J, leaving 5 bases unmatched. This CDR3 region has 16 residues. CDR1 is LNHDA and CDR2 is SQIVND in the germline V gene (reference sequence).

The V and J genes are TRBV29-1 and TRBJ1-5; D unclear. Trimming removed 4 bases at V and 8 bases at J, with 15 bases between. The CDR3 has 13 amino acids. Germline loops: CDR1 SQVTM, CDR2 ANQGSEA. CDR3 coding DNA: TGCAGCGTTGTCCCAGGCCCTTCAAAGCCCCAGCATTTT. The encoded protein is CSVVPGPSKPQHF.

V gene TRBV5-1 combines with J gene TRBJ2-7, with D unresolved. This CDR3 region has 12 residues. V was clipped by 4 bases and J by 6 bases, with 11 bases between them. Germline V gives CDR1 SGHRS, CDR2 YFSETQ. This chain's CDR3 is CASSDDLGEQYF. CDR3 sequence (DNA): TGCGCCAGCAGCGACGACTTGGGCGAGCAGTACTTC.

This clone was seen more than once but under ten times. The chain uses TRBV3-1 (or the pseudogene TRBV3-2) and TRBJ2-3; TRBD2 matches 9 bases. The V segment lost 3 bases and the J segment 0 bases; nucleotides outside the gene matches: 1. The CDR3 has 15 amino acids. Germline-derived CDR1 and CDR2 are LGHDT and YNNKEL (reference sequence). The CDR3 protein is CASSHTSGSTDTQYF. The CDR3 DNA is TGTGCCAGCAGCCATACTAGCGGGAGCACAGATACGCAGTATTTT.

V gene TRBV4-3 combines with J gene TRBJ2-7; the D is unclear. Trimming left V 0 bases short and J 2 bases short, with 11 bases between. The CDR3 is 15 residues long. Germline-derived CDR1 and CDR2 are LGHNA and YSLEER. DNA of the CDR3: TGCGCCAGCAGCCAAGATTATAGGCAGGCCTACGAGCAGTACTTC. It yields the protein CASSQDYRQAYEQYF.

This chain joins TRBV7-9 and TRBJ2-7; 11 bases are a match to TRBD1. CDR3 length: 17 residues. CDR1 and CDR2 (germline): SEHNR, FQNEAQ (reference sequence). After removal of 4 bases from V and 3 bases from J, the junction contained 11 bases not matched to a gene. The CDR3 DNA reads as TGTGCCAGCAGCTACATGTCCGGGGACAGGGGGTTCTACGAGCAGTACTTC. It encodes CASSYMSGDRGFYEQYF.

The chain uses TRBV5-4 and TRBJ2-1; possible D gene TRBD1, 5 bases. The CDR3 is made up of 14 amino acids. In germline, CDR1 is SGHNT, CDR2 YYREEE (reference sequence). Between the trimmed V and J ends, which lost 2 bases and 10 bases, there was a span of 16 bases. CDR3 in DNA: TGTGCCAGCAGCTTAGATGCAGGGTCGGAGGAGCAGTTCTTC. As protein: CASSLDAGSEEQFF.

This rearrangement joins TRBV5-1 to TRBJ2-7, with 10 bases that match TRBD2. The germline gives CDR1 SGHRS, CDR2 YFSETQ. V lost 6 bases, J lost 5 bases, and 14 bases stayed unmatched. The length of the CDR3 is 16 residues. The CDR3 coding sequence is TGCGCCAGCAACCCGATCTCTAGCGGGAGTGGCGACGAGCAGTACTTC. This codes for CASNPISSGSGDEQYF.

The chain couples TRBV6-5 to TRBJ1-4; 7 nucleotides agree with TRBD1. With V trimmed by 6 bases and J by 4 bases, 8 bases remained unmatched. CDR3 size: 15 residues. Germline CDR1 is MNHEY and CDR2 is SVGAGI. The CDR3 spells CASRDPTGNNEKLFF. The CDR3 DNA is TGTGCCAGCAGGGACCCGACAGGGAATAATGAAAAACTGTTTTTT.

The rearrangement links TRBV3-1 (or the pseudogene TRBV3-2) to TRBJ1-5, with D possibly being TRBD1 (5 bases). This CDR3 has 16 residues. Germline V gene sequence: CDR1 LGHDT, CDR2 YNNKEL (reference sequence). Trimming removed 1 base from V and 1 base from J, with 11 bases in between. The CDR3 DNA reads as TGTGCCAGCAGCCAAGGGTTGGGGCCCAGCAATCAGCCCCAGCATTTT. Translation gives CASSQGLGPSNQPQHF.

This rearrangement joins TRBV6-4 to TRBJ2-5; D not certain. V gave up 9 bases and J gave up 5 bases, with 13 bases separating them. Germline CDR1 reads MRHNA; CDR2 reads SNTAGT. This CDR3 spans 12 amino acids. The CDR3 protein is CARNYVGETQYF. CDR3 DNA: TGTGCCAGAAACTATGTCGGGGAGACCCAGTACTTC.

This chain links TRBV28 with TRBJ2-3; 11 bases agree with TRBD2. V shed 5 bases, J shed 6 bases, and the junction held 7 bases outside the gene matches. CDR3 length: 15 residues. Germline values: CDR1 MDHEN, CDR2 SYDVKM. The CDR3 reads CASSSSGGAADTQYF. For the CDR3, the DNA is TGTGCCAGCAGTAGTAGCGGGGGGGCTGCGGATACGCAGTATTTT.

The chain uses TRBV19 and TRBJ2-1; 7 bases are shared with TRBD1. Unmatched junction bases numbered 21, after V lost 6 bases and J lost 1 base. CDR1 is LNHDA, CDR2 SQIVND, per germline (reference sequence). This CDR3 is built from 20 residues. The CDR3 loop reads CASSYAQGRKGAKSYNEQFF. For the CDR3, the DNA is TGTGCCAGTAGCTACGCCCAAGGCAGAAAGGGGGCTAAGTCCTACAATGAGCAGTTCTTC.

The chain links TRBV5-1 to TRBJ2-1; D is undetermined. V lost 1 base to trimming and J lost 6 bases, with 14 bases between them. The CDR3 has 15 residues. The V gene's germline CDR1 is SGHRS and CDR2 YFSETQ. The CDR3 spells CASSLSAFSGNEQFF. CDR3 in DNA: TGCGCCAGCAGCTTGAGCGCGTTTTCGGGCAATGAGCAGTTCTTC.

The chain is built from TRBV30 and TRBJ2-5; TRBD2 agrees at 13 bases. The germline V gene encodes CDR1 GTSNPN and CDR2 SVGIG (reference sequence). There are 14 residues in the CDR3. The V segment lost 3 bases and the J segment 2 bases; nucleotides outside the gene matches: 0. CDR3 residues: CAWRLAGGQETQYF. The CDR3 nucleotides read TGTGCCTGGAGACTAGCGGGGGGGCAAGAGACCCAGTACTTC.

This rearrangement joins TRBV7-9 to TRBJ1-2, with D unresolved. The CDR3 loop spans 15 amino acids. The ends were cut back, 1 base at V and 0 bases at J, with 9 bases in the middle. The germline V gene encodes CDR1 SEHNR and CDR2 FQNEAQ (reference sequence). CDR3 coding DNA: TGTGCCAGCAGCTTAGAACATGACTCTAACTATGGCTACACCTTC. It encodes CASSLEHDSNYGYTF.

The chain links TRBV5-5 to TRBJ2-7; 9 nucleotides agree with TRBD2. Germline V gene sequence: CDR1 SGHKS, CDR2 YYEKEE (reference sequence). The CDR3 has 14 amino acids. The junction had 4 bases not matched to a gene; V was cut back by 2 bases and J by 4 bases. The CDR3 DNA sequence: TGTGCCAGCAGCTTCGCTAGCGGGGAATACGAGCAGTACTTC. Its translation is CASSFASGEYEQYF.

J is TRBJ1-2 and V is TRBV28; D is unresolved. Germline V gene data show CDR1 as MDHEN and CDR2 as SYDVKM. V was clipped by 2 bases and J by 9 bases, with 10 bases between them. The CDR3 has 12 residues. CDR3 sequence reads: CASSLENGSYTF. The DNA for the CDR3 is TGTGCCAGCAGTTTAGAGAACGGGAGCTACACCTTC.

The sample holds many counts of this clone. The V and J genes are TRBV5-5 and TRBJ1-5, with 7 bases identical to TRBD1. CDR3 length: 14 amino acids. CDR1 is SGHKS, CDR2 YYEKEE, per germline (reference sequence). V dropped 5 bases and J dropped 3; count of bases not matched to a gene: 5. CDR3 loop: CASRWQGDNQPQHF. CDR3 nucleotides: TGTGCCAGCAGGTGGCAGGGGGACAATCAGCCCCAGCATTTT.

The CDR3 reads CASSLAGGETQYF. CDR3 bases: TGTGCCAGTAGCCTAGCGGGGGGGGAGACCCAGTACTTC. J is TRBJ2-5 and V is TRBV19, with 12 bases fitting TRBD2. The CDR3 sequence is 13 residues long. The germline V gene has CDR1 LNHDA and CDR2 SQIVND (reference sequence). J gave up 5 bases and V 6 bases, and 1 base lay outside the gene matches.